This T cell receptor beta chain was found in a study of STAT5B mutations in CD4+ large granular lymphocyte leukemia. Study-level points and caveats: Without putative leukemic clones, patient CD4-sorted repertoires remained more clonal than healthy CD4+ repertoires.

CDR3 length: 17 residues. In regard to this clone: Its antigen remains unknown.

Controls came from buffy coats of healthy blood donors. The data were produced by immunoSEQ multiplex PCR, yet TCRdb's version contains in-frame clones alone and is incomplete. This table holds about 26,000 clones, 81% found once. The sample comprised CD4+ T cells from blood buffy coats. The chain recombines TRBV21-1 with TRBJ2-7; the DNA was not compared with TRBD2, the D call given in the table. TRBV21-1 is a documented pseudogene. The TCR comes from a human donor in good health. The CDR3 loop reads CASSSPRPSGGAYEQYV. The CDR3 region has the DNA TGTGCCAGCAGCAGCCCAAGGCCTAGCGGGGGGGCCTACGAGCAGTACGTC.